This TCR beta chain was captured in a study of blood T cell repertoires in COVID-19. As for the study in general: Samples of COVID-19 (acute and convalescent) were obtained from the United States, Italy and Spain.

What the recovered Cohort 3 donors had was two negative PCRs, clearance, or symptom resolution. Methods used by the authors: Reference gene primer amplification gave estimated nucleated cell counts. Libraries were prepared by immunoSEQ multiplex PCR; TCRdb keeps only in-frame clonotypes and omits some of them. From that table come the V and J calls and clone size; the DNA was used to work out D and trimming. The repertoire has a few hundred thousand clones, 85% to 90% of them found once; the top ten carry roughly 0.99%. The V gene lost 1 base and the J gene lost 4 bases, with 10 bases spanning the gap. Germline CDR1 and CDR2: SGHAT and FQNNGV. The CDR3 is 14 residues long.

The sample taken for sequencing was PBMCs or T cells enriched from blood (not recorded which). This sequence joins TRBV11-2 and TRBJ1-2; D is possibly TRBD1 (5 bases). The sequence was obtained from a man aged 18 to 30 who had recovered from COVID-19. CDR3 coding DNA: TGTGCCAGCAGCTTAGGAAGGGGATTCTATGGCTACACCTTC. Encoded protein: CASSLGRGFYGYTF.